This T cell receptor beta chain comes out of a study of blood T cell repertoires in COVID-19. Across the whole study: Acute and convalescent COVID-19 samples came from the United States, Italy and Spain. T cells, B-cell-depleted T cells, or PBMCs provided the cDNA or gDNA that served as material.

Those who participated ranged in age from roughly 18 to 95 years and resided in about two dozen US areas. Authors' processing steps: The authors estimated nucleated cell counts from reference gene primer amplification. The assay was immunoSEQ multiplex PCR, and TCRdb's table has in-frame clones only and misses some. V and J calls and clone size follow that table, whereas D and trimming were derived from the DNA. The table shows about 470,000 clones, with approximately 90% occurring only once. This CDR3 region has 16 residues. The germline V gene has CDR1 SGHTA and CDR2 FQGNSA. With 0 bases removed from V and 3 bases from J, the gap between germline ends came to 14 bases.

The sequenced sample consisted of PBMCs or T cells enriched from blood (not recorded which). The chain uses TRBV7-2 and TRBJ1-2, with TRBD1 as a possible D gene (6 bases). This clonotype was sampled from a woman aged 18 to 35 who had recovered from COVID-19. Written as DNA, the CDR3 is TGTGCCAGCAGCTTAGCGACGGGGGGGCAAGACTATGGCTACACCTTC. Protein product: CASSLATGGQDYGYTF.